The clone carrying this T cell receptor beta chain was counted between two and nine times. Its antigen remains unknown. This sample stems from a study of blood T cells in healthy people across ages. The CDR3 runs to 14 residues. V was shortened by 0 bases and J by 2 bases, with 8 bases between the two germline ends. CDR1 is SGDLS, CDR2 YYNGEE, per germline. With a J-beta primer mix and a sample-barcoded 5' primer, a second PCR ran 7 to 11 cycles. TCRdb re-called the 5' RACE reads with MiXCR, one entry per CDR3 protein. The table includes 650,000 to 1,000,000 distinct CDR3 sequences, around 45% detected once. Study-wide points: Researchers said unsorted PBMCs prevented a conclusive naive versus antigen-experienced comparison. TCR beta diversity per million T cells fell roughly linearly with age.

The rearrangement joins TRBV9 to TRBJ2-5; D is unresolved. The sequencing input was blood. The receptor was isolated from a man aged 80 or over in good health. The CDR3 DNA reads TGTGCCAGCAGCGTAGCACCCGGACAAGAGACCCAGTACTTC. Translating gives CASSVAPGQETQYF.